Described below is a single TCR beta chain sequence and its context. Its antigen remains unknown. Using immunoSEQ multiplex PCR, the repertoire was profiled, and TCRdb retains in-frame clones only, with some absent. The profile shows 9,000 to 15,000 clones, roughly 84% of them singletons. This entry is derived from a study of T cells in localized non-small cell lung cancer. This CDR3 spans 13 amino acids. Germline loops: CDR1 SGHTA, CDR2 FQGNSA. V was shortened by 7 bases and J by 0 bases, with 7 bases between the two germline ends. Study observations and caveats: Because sequencing included only one region (of the tumor), heterogeneity remains possible. Adjacent lung was found to contain a median roughly 60 of the top 100 tumor clones. Uninvolved adjacent lung, not tumor, had the highest T cell clonality.

The receptor's source is a male donor aged 60 or over with stage I lung adenocarcinoma. The chain has TRBV7-2 and TRBJ2-1; D unresolved. This material consisted of peripheral blood, taken before any cancer treatment. The CDR3 nucleotides read TGTGCCAGCACCCAGCCCTCCTACAATGAGCAGTTCTTC. Translation gives CASTQPSYNEQFF.